This passage covers 28 T cell receptor beta chains from one sample sequenced in a study of shared clonotypes between healthy human individuals. TCRdb's copy holds only in-frame clones and misses some; the assay was immunoSEQ multiplex PCR. The sample lists hundreds of thousands of clones; 70% to 80% were seen once. The sequencing input was PBMCs. These receptors were taken from a woman between 40 and 50 years old in good health. Some clones in this sample may be carry-over from other donors' samples.

The chain has TRBV6-1 and TRBJ2-7, with D possibly matching TRBD2 (7 bases). The germline V gene has CDR1 MNHNS and CDR2 SASEGT. The CDR3 totals 15 residues. Trimming pared 4 bases from V and 0 bases from J, leaving 13 bases between. This CDR3 is CASSARGRSSYEQYF. In nucleotides, the CDR3 is TGTGCCAGCAGTGCGCGGGGGCGTTCCTCCTACGAGCAGTACTTC.

V is TRBV15 and J is TRBJ1-5, with D perhaps matching TRBD1 (6 bases). The CDR3 is 16 amino acids. The V end was cut by 2 bases, the J end by 2 bases, with 13 bases between. The germline V gene encodes CDR1 LNHNV and CDR2 YYDKDF (reference sequence). The CDR3 sequence is CATSRRLDSGNQPQHF. The CDR3 DNA sequence: TGTGCCACCAGCAGACGGTTGGACAGTGGCAATCAGCCCCAGCATTTT.

The rearrangement uses TRBV29-1 and TRBJ2-5; tentative D call: TRBD1 (6 bases). Trimming removed 4 bases at V and 2 bases at J, with 14 bases between. Germline V gene sequence: CDR1 SQVTM, CDR2 ANQGSEA. This CDR3 spans 14 amino acids. In nucleotides, the CDR3 is TGCAGCGTTGCGCCCGGCGGACAGCAAGAGACCCAGTACTTC. This encodes CSVAPGGQQETQYF.

The chain links TRBV7-9 to TRBJ2-7; the D gene is possibly TRBD1 (5 bases). The germline V gene has CDR1 SEHNR and CDR2 FQNEAQ (reference sequence). V lost 0 bases, J lost 4 bases, and 10 bases lay in between. This CDR3 is 14 amino acids long. This CDR3 is CASSLATTAYEQYF. CDR3 DNA sequence: TGTGCCAGCAGCTTAGCGACGACAGCATACGAGCAGTACTTC.

The rearrangement links TRBV4-3 to TRBJ1-2, with D possibly being TRBD1 (5 bases). V was clipped by 0 bases and J by 4 bases, with 12 bases between them. Germline CDR1 and CDR2: LGHNA and YSLEER. The CDR3 is 15 residues long. The CDR3, as DNA: TGCGCCAGCAGCCAAGAACGCCAGGGAGCCTATGGCTACACCTTC. Protein sequence: CASSQERQGAYGYTF.

This sequence joins TRBV18 and TRBJ1-4; D unclear. The CDR3 totals 14 residues. The germline V gene has CDR1 KGHSH and CDR2 LQKENI. V gave up 2 bases and J gave up 0 bases, with 4 bases separating them. The CDR3 spells CASSPIATNEKLFF. The CDR3 DNA sequence: TGTGCCAGCTCACCAATCGCAACTAATGAAAAACTGTTTTTT. The full variable domain, rest sourced from reference TRBV18 and TRBJ1-4, is NAGVMQNPRHLVRRRGQEARLRCSPMKGHSHVYWYRQLPEEGLKFMVYLQKENIIDESGMPKERFSAEFPKEGPSILRIQQVVRGDSAAYFCASSPIATNEKLFFGSGTQLSVL.

The chain links TRBV19 to TRBJ2-1; 7 bases fit TRBD2. Germline CDR1 LNHDA, CDR2 SQIVND (reference sequence). Trimming at V came to 3 bases and at J to 15 bases, leaving 11 bases not matched to a gene. The CDR3 length is 13 residues. The CDR3 DNA sequence: TGTGCCAGTAGTATCATGGTGAGGGAGGGCCTGTTCTTC. Its translation is CASSIMVREGLFF.

The rearrangement joins TRBV28 to TRBJ2-3; the match to TRBD1 covers 10 bases. CDR1 and CDR2 from the germline V gene are MDHEN and SYDVKM. CDR3 length: 15 residues. The trim removed 5 bases at V and 7 bases at J, leaving 9 bases unmatched. The CDR3 reads CASSTPGTGDYTQYF. As DNA, the CDR3 is TGTGCCAGCAGTACCCCCGGGACAGGGGATTATACGCAGTATTTT. Full variable domain (rest looked up from reference TRBV28 and TRBJ2-3): DVKVTQSSRYLVKRTGEKVFLECVQDMDHENMFWYRQDPGLGLRLIYFSYDVKMKEKGDIPEGYSVSREKKERFSLILESASTNQTSMYLCASSTPGTGDYTQYFGPGTRLTVL.

The rearrangement uses TRBV19 and TRBJ1-1; D is unresolved. The CDR3 extends over 17 amino acids. Trimming cost V 3 bases and J 3 bases, with 20 bases left between them. Germline V gene sequence: CDR1 LNHDA, CDR2 SQIVND (reference sequence). CDR3 protein: CASSIRRGPGWDTEAFF. DNA of the CDR3: TGTGCCAGTAGTATTCGTAGAGGGCCCGGTTGGGACACTGAAGCTTTCTTT.

The chain carries TRBV30 and TRBJ2-3; D unresolved. V dropped 0 bases and J dropped 3 bases, with 13 bases sitting between them. The CDR3 loop spans 15 amino acids. Germline V gives CDR1 GTSNPN, CDR2 SVGIG (reference sequence). CDR3 in DNA: TGTGCCTGGAGTGTACCTGCGGCCGTTACAGATACGCAGTATTTT. This sequence encodes CAWSVPAAVTDTQYF.

The J gene is TRBJ2-1, the V gene TRBV5-1; D uncertain. The CDR3 runs to 16 residues. Trimming left V 4 bases short and J 0 bases short, with 14 bases between. In germline, CDR1 is SGHRS, CDR2 YFSETQ. The CDR3 sequence is CASSPGPVSSYNEQFF. CDR3 DNA: TGCGCCAGCAGCCCCGGCCCGGTTAGCTCCTACAATGAGCAGTTCTTC.

The chain is built from TRBV11-2 and TRBJ1-1; possible D gene TRBD1, 5 bases. The CDR3 contains 14 residues. Germline loops: CDR1 SGHAT, CDR2 FQNNGV. Trimming left V 5 bases short and J 6 bases short, with 16 bases between. The CDR3 is CASSAPRVLSEAFF. CDR3 DNA sequence: TGTGCCAGCAGCGCACCCAGGGTTTTGTCTGAAGCTTTCTTT.

This rearrangement joins TRBV10-3 to TRBJ1-3, with D maybe TRBD1 (5 bases). CDR1 ENHRY and CDR2 SYGVKD come from the germline V gene. The CDR3 loop spans 16 amino acids. Trimming took off 4 bases at V and 0 bases at J, with 13 bases between the two ends. CDR3 nucleotides: TGTGCCATCAGTGGGACACCTTCAAACTCTGGAAACACCATATATTTT. Protein product: CAISGTPSNSGNTIYF.

The CDR3 spells CASSPNPGQGPNEQFF. The CDR3 coding sequence is TGTGCCAGCAGTCCTAATCCGGGACAGGGGCCTAATGAGCAGTTCTTC. The chain recombines TRBV28 with TRBJ2-1; 10 bases map to TRBD1. CDR1 is MDHEN and CDR2 is SYDVKM in the germline V gene. CDR3 length equals 16 residues. The V segment lost 5 bases and the J segment 7 bases; nucleotides outside the gene matches: 11. Variable domain in full (rest from reference TRBV28 and TRBJ2-1): DVKVTQSSRYLVKRTGEKVFLECVQDMDHENMFWYRQDPGLGLRLIYFSYDVKMKEKGDIPEGYSVSREKKERFSLILESASTNQTSMYLCASSPNPGQGPNEQFFGPGTRLTVL.

This chain links TRBV4-3 with TRBJ2-3; 9 nucleotides align to TRBD2. From germline, CDR1 is LGHNA and CDR2 YSLEER. Trimming removed 0 bases from V and 1 base from J; junction bases left unmatched: 8. The CDR3 length is 18 residues. The CDR3 region has the DNA TGCGCCAGCAGCCAAGAGGGCGGGAGGGCCGGGGGCACAGATACGCAGTATTTT. Protein: CASSQEGGRAGGTDTQYF.

The CDR3 sequence: CASRVPAVSHNQPQHF. The CDR3 DNA follows: TGTGCCAGCAGGGTCCCCGCAGTTTCGCACAATCAGCCCCAGCATTTT. V is TRBV28 and J is TRBJ1-5; D is unclear. The CDR3 is 16 amino acids. Trimming took off 6 bases at V and 3 bases at J, with 18 bases between the two ends. Germline lookup yields CDR1 MDHEN and CDR2 SYDVKM.

This clone was seen just once. The rearrangement joins TRBV28 to TRBJ2-6; D is unclear. This CDR3 comprises 16 residues. CDR1 MDHEN and CDR2 SYDVKM come from the germline V gene. The ends were cut back, 2 bases at V and 0 bases at J, with 8 bases in the middle. The CDR3 loop is CASSLIYLSGANVLTF. The CDR3 DNA sequence: TGTGCCAGCAGTTTAATCTATCTCTCTGGGGCCAACGTCCTGACTTTC.

In its sample, this clone was seen a few times. This chain links TRBV2 with TRBJ1-5; possibly TRBD1 for D (5 bases). This CDR3 contains 16 residues. V shed 0 bases and J shed 6 bases, with 15 bases lying between them. The V gene's germline CDR1 is SNHLY and CDR2 FYNNEI. CDR3 loop: CASSEAAQVYGQPQHF. CDR3 in DNA: TGTGCCAGCAGTGAAGCGGCACAGGTATACGGTCAGCCCCAGCATTTT.

Notes on this clone: At one of its ends the junction is not consistent with the germline gene, which may arise from a read error. This chain connects TRBV29-1 to TRBJ1-2; D might be TRBD1 (6 bases). From germline, CDR1 is SQVTM and CDR2 ANQGSEA. This CDR3 contains 13 residues. The DNA for the CDR3 is TGCAGCGTTGAAGAAGGAGGGACATTGGGGGTAGACTTC. Its translation: CSVEEGGTLGVDF.

J is TRBJ1-1 and V is TRBV29-1; TRBD1 might be the D (6 bases). CDR1 and CDR2 from the germline V gene are SQVTM and ANQGSEA. The length of the CDR3 is 13 residues. Between the trimmed V and J ends, which lost 7 bases and 1 base, there was a span of 13 bases. CDR3 loop: CSGYRAENTEAFF. The DNA of the CDR3 is TGCAGCGGATACAGGGCGGAGAACACTGAAGCTTTCTTT. Variable domain in full (rest from reference TRBV29-1 and TRBJ1-1): SAVISQKPSRDICQRGTSLTIQCQVDSQVTMMFWYRQQPGQSLTLIATANQGSEATYESGFVIDKFPISRPNLTFSTLTVSNMSPEDSSIYLCSGYRAENTEAFFGQGTRLTVV.

The chain joins TRBV11-3 to TRBJ2-1; D is ambiguous. The CDR3 runs 16 residues. CDR1 and CDR2 (germline): SGHNT, YENEEA. Trimming cost V 2 bases and J 0 bases, with 11 bases left between them. CDR3 sequence: CASSLYGISSYNEQFF. The CDR3 coding sequence is TGTGCCAGCAGCTTATATGGGATTAGCTCCTACAATGAGCAGTTCTTC.

This clone was seen a single time. The chain links TRBV6-5 to TRBJ2-7, with D maybe TRBD1 (5 bases). CDR1 is MNHEY and CDR2 is SVGAGI in the germline V gene. The CDR3 has 12 residues. Trimming pared 6 bases from V and 1 base from J, leaving 7 bases between. CDR3: CASRGVSYEQYF. For the CDR3, the DNA is TGTGCCAGCAGAGGGGTGTCCTACGAGCAGTACTTC.

This chain uses TRBV9 with TRBJ2-3; D uncertain. The V gene's germline CDR1 is SGDLS and CDR2 YYNGEE. V gave up 0 bases and J gave up 0 bases, with 8 bases separating them. There are 15 residues in the CDR3. Here the CDR3 DNA reads TGTGCCAGCAGCGTAGCCCCAGTTAGCACAGATACGCAGTATTTT. It codes for CASSVAPVSTDTQYF.

This chain connects TRBV5-1 to TRBJ2-5; 10 bases match TRBD1. The CDR3 covers 15 residues. Germline V gene data show CDR1 as SGHRS and CDR2 as YFSETQ. V shed 5 bases, J shed 2 bases, and the junction held 6 bases outside the gene matches. Here the CDR3 reads CASSEGQGFQETQYF. The CDR3 DNA sequence: TGCGCCAGCAGTGAGGGACAGGGGTTTCAAGAGACCCAGTACTTC.

This chain joins TRBV27 and TRBJ2-5; D unclear. The CDR3 is 14 residues long. The ends were cut back, 6 bases at V and 0 bases at J, with 11 bases in the middle. Looked up from germline, CDR1 is MNHEY and CDR2 is SMNVEV (reference sequence). The DNA for the CDR3 is TGTGCCAGCAGCCCCCGCAGTTACCAAGAGACCCAGTACTTC. Translated: CASSPRSYQETQYF.

This chain connects TRBV7-2 to TRBJ2-7, with D unresolved. CDR3 size: 14 residues. The germline V gene has CDR1 SGHTA and CDR2 FQGNSA. V lost 1 base and J lost 7, with 14 bases in between. The CDR3 DNA sequence: TGTGCCAGCAGCTTAGGCACTTCGGGCTGGGAGCAGTACTTC. Its protein product is CASSLGTSGWEQYF.

V gene TRBV7-9 combines with J gene TRBJ2-7, with TRBD1 identical over 9 bases. In germline, CDR1 is SEHNR, CDR2 FQNEAQ (reference sequence). This CDR3 contains 16 residues. After removal of 5 bases from V and 3 bases from J, the junction contained 11 bases not matched to a gene. CDR3 amino acids: CASSPRTRDRDYEQYF. CDR3 DNA: TGTGCCAGCAGCCCACGAACTCGGGACAGGGACTACGAGCAGTACTTC.

This clone was seen a handful of times. The chain carries TRBV5-6 and TRBJ2-5; TRBD1 is a possible D gene (6 bases). The CDR3 consists of 16 residues. V was pared by 4 bases and J by 5 bases, with 21 bases between. CDR1 SGHDT and CDR2 YYEEEE come from the germline V gene. The CDR3 loop is CASSALSGVIGETQYF. The CDR3 DNA follows: TGTGCCAGCAGCGCCCTTTCAGGGGTCATTGGGGAGACCCAGTACTTC. Full variable domain (rest looked up from reference TRBV5-6 and TRBJ2-5): DAGVTQSPTHLIKTRGQQVTLRCSPKSGHDTVSWYQQALGQGPQFIFQYYEEEERQRGNFPDRFSGHQFPNYSSELNVNALLLGDSALYLCASSALSGVIGETQYFGPGTRLLVL.